Shown below are 5 T cell receptor beta chains from a single sample sequenced in a study of CD8+CD57+ T cells in acquired aplastic anemia. Template material for TCR beta VDJ and CDR3 profiling consisted of genomic DNA. TCRdb fed the reads into MiXCR, producing one record per CDR3 protein. The sample holds around 430,000 distinct CDR3 sequences; over 25% are singletons and the top ten take less than 0.85%. CD8+CD57+ cell expansion had been shown by flow cytometry in patients chosen for sequencing. Specimen: sorted CD4+, CD8+, or CD8+CD57+ T cells (not recorded which) from PBMCs. The source is a human donor with aplastic anemia.

Ten or more counts support this clonotype. The chain combines TRBV20-1 with TRBJ1-6; 7 bases fit TRBD1. From germline, CDR1 is DFQATT and CDR2 SNEGSKA (reference sequence). CDR3 length: 15 residues. Trimming cost V 6 bases and J 1 base; bases outside gene matches: 6. CDR3 sequence: CSALDRASYNSPLHF. The DNA of the CDR3 is TGCAGTGCCCTCGACAGGGCTTCCTATAATTCACCCCTCCACTTT.

In this sample, this clonotype turned up many times. The chain combines TRBV11-2 with TRBJ1-5, with D perhaps TRBD1 (5 bases). CDR3 size: 16 residues. Germline assignment: CDR1 SGHAT and CDR2 FQNNGV. V shed 0 bases and J shed 6 bases, with 15 bases lying between them. For the CDR3, the DNA is TGTGCCAGCAGCTTAGAGTCAGGGTTAGGGTCTCAGCCCCAGCATTTT. Amino acids: CASSLESGLGSQPQHF.

This chain connects TRBV7-8 to TRBJ1-6; D possibly corresponds to TRBD1 (5 bases). This CDR3 is built from 16 residues. Germline lookup yields CDR1 SGHVS and CDR2 FQNEAQ. Trimming took off 5 bases at V and 4 bases at J, with 15 bases between the two ends. The CDR3 protein is CASSQGAEGYNSPLHF. CDR3 DNA: TGTGCCAGCAGCCAAGGGGCGGAAGGTTATAATTCACCCCTCCACTTT. Full variable domain (remainder filled in from reference TRBV7-8 and TRBJ1-6): GAGVSQSPRYKVAKRGQDVALRCDPISGHVSLFWYQQALGQGPEFLTYFQNEAQLDKSGLPSDRFFAERPEGSVSTLKIQRTQQEDSAVYLCASSQGAEGYNSPLHFGNGTRLTVT.

V and J are TRBV7-8 and TRBJ2-3, with 13 bases fitting TRBD2. Germline V CDR1 and CDR2: SGHVS, FQNEAQ. This CDR3 has 17 amino acids. V was pared by 0 bases and J by 6 bases, with 6 bases of the junction left unmatched. CDR3 protein: CASSLALLAGGWDTQYF. In DNA form, the CDR3 reads TGTGCCAGCAGCTTAGCTTTACTAGCGGGAGGGTGGGATACGCAGTATTTT.

This sequence joins TRBV6-1 and TRBJ1-6; D might be TRBD1 (6 bases). The V gene's germline CDR1 is MNHNS and CDR2 SASEGT. This CDR3 has 14 residues. V lost 10 bases to trimming and J lost 7 bases, with 17 bases between them. CDR3 sequence reads: CATSPATGNSPLHF. The CDR3 DNA sequence: TGTGCCACCTCCCCGGCAACAGGGAATTCACCCCTCCACTTT.